These 19 T cell receptor beta chains were sequenced from one sample in a study of T cell responses to AZD1222 COVID-19 vaccine. TCRdb's copy holds only in-frame clones and misses some; the assay was immunoSEQ multiplex PCR. The data show 150,000 to 200,000 clones, 90% seen once. Sequences were derived from peripheral blood, sampled on day 0 of AZD1222 vaccination. These receptors came from an adult in good health.

The chain has TRBV6-5 and TRBJ1-1, with TRBD1 identical over 7 bases. This CDR3 is built from 14 residues. The J segment lost 2 bases and the V segment lost 6 bases, leaving 6 bases of the junction unmatched. The germline V gene encodes CDR1 MNHEY and CDR2 SVGAGI. The DNA of the CDR3 is TGTGCCAGCAGCCCGACAGGGCTTAACACTGAAGCTTTCTTT. Translating it yields CASSPTGLNTEAFF.

The chain has TRBV28 and TRBJ1-2; D is uncertain. The CDR3 is 14 amino acids. Germline assignment: CDR1 MDHEN and CDR2 SYDVKM. In nucleotides, the CDR3 is TGTAAGACCGACCCGGGAGGTGCGTACTATGGCTACACCTTC. This codes for CKTDPGGAYYGYTF.

J is TRBJ2-1 and V is TRBV9; tentative D call: TRBD1 (5 bases). Trimming cost V 3 bases and J 6 bases, with 19 bases left between them. The CDR3 has 16 amino acids. The germline V gene has CDR1 SGDLS and CDR2 YYNGEE. The CDR3 nucleotides read TGTGCCAGCAGCGGGGGCGGTGTGTTCGCATCCAATGAGCAGTTCTTC. This sequence encodes CASSGGGVFASNEQFF. Supplemented by reference TRBV9 and TRBJ2-1, the full variable domain reads DSGVTQTPKHLITATGQRVTLRCSPRSGDLSVYWYQQSLDQGLQFLIQYYNGEERAKGNILERFSAQQFPDLHSELNLSSLELGDSALYFCASSGGGVFASNEQFFGPGTRLTVL.

The chain is built from TRBV30 and TRBJ2-5; D is possibly TRBD1 or TRBD2 (6 bases each). V lost 8 bases to trimming and J lost 4 bases, with 14 bases between them. From germline, CDR1 is GTSNPN and CDR2 SVGIG (reference sequence). CDR3 length equals 12 residues. The CDR3 loop is CARRGRGETQYF. In DNA, the CDR3 is TGTGCCCGTCGGGGGCGGGGAGAGACCCAGTACTTC.

The rearrangement uses TRBV5-1 and TRBJ1-5; D gene unclear. The CDR3 consists of 15 residues. Germline CDR1 SGHRS, CDR2 YFSETQ. Trimming took 4 bases from V and 4 from J, leaving 15 bases between them. CDR3 residues: CASSPSDGGNQPQHF. As DNA, the CDR3 is TGCGCCAGCAGCCCTTCGGACGGAGGGAATCAGCCCCAGCATTTT.

This chain links TRBV5-6 with TRBJ1-2, with 7 bases aligning to TRBD1. The length of the CDR3 is 14 residues. Per germline, CDR1 SGHDT and CDR2 YYEEEE. J lost 0 bases, V lost 4 bases, and 3 bases had no gene match. The chain's CDR3 is CASSVDRANYGYTF. The CDR3 DNA reads as TGTGCCAGCAGCGTCGACAGGGCTAACTATGGCTACACCTTC.

This chain links TRBV14 with TRBJ2-1, with D unclear. Trimming left V 1 base short and J 1 base short, with 5 bases between. Germline lookup yields CDR1 SGHDN and CDR2 FVKESK. CDR3 size: 14 residues. The CDR3 sequence: CASSQVQSYNEQFF. The CDR3 DNA reads as TGTGCCAGCAGCCAAGTACAGTCCTACAATGAGCAGTTCTTC.

The rearrangement joins TRBV7-8 to TRBJ1-1, with 7 bases aligning to TRBD1. V lost 1 base, J lost 7 bases, and 9 bases stayed unmatched. The CDR3 length is 15 residues. Per germline, CDR1 SGHVS and CDR2 FQNEAQ. The CDR3 here is CASSLVTGQGVEAFF. CDR3 nucleotide sequence: TGTGCCAGCAGCTTAGTCACAGGGCAGGGGGTTGAAGCTTTCTTT.

This clone has a single count. This chain links TRBV7-2 with TRBJ2-5; 11 bases match TRBD1. This CDR3 spans 16 amino acids. V was pared by 3 bases and J by 1 base, with 4 bases of the junction left unmatched. Germline assignment: CDR1 SGHTA and CDR2 FQGNSA. Written as DNA, the CDR3 is TGTGCCAGCAGCTTGGTCGGGACAGGGGGCCAAGAGACCCAGTACTTC. It yields the protein CASSLVGTGGQETQYF.

The rearrangement uses TRBV5-1 and TRBJ2-2, with TRBD1 as a possible D gene (5 bases). Germline V gene data show CDR1 as SGHRS and CDR2 as YFSETQ. This CDR3 comprises 15 residues. Trimming took off 2 bases at V and 3 bases at J, with 11 bases between the two ends. The CDR3 sequence: CASSFGGRDTGELFF. Here the CDR3 DNA reads TGCGCCAGCAGCTTTGGTGGCAGGGACACCGGGGAGCTGTTTTTT.

The chain combines TRBV19 with TRBJ1-2, with 9 bases identical to TRBD1. Looked up from germline, CDR1 is LNHDA and CDR2 is SQIVND (reference sequence). The trim removed 6 bases at V and 3 bases at J, leaving 5 bases unmatched. CDR3 size: 14 residues. CDR3 sequence (DNA): TGTGCCAGTAGCGCGGGACAGGGCGACTATGGCTACACCTTC. As protein: CASSAGQGDYGYTF. The variable domain in full, with the rest retrieved from reference TRBV19 and TRBJ1-2, is DGGITQSPKYLFRKEGQNVTLSCEQNLNHDAMYWYRQDPGQGLRLIYYSQIVNDFQKGDIAEGYSVSREKKESFPLTVTSAQKNPTAFYLCASSAGQGDYGYTFGSGTRLTVV.

The chain links TRBV2 to TRBJ2-5; 8 bases map to TRBD1. The junction had 10 bases not matched to a gene; V was cut back by 6 bases and J by 4 bases. Per germline, CDR1 SNHLY and CDR2 FYNNEI. The CDR3 is 15 amino acids. DNA for the CDR3: TGTGCCAGCAGGGTCCAGGGGGCGAGGGGAGAGACCCAGTACTTC. Its protein is CASRVQGARGETQYF. The full variable domain, with the rest looked up from reference TRBV2 and TRBJ2-5, is EPEVTQTPSHQVTQMGQEVILRCVPISNHLYFYWYRQILGQKVEFLVSFYNNEISEKSEIFDDQFSVERPDGSNFTLKIRSTKLEDSAMYFCASRVQGARGETQYFGPGTRLLVL.

The chain has TRBV7-3 and TRBJ2-1; no firm D call. The V and J ends lost 1 base and 9 bases respectively, with 10 bases between them. CDR1 and CDR2 from the germline V gene are SGHTA and FQGTGA. The CDR3 runs 13 residues. CDR3 in amino acids: CASSLRRWGEQFF. The CDR3 nucleotides read TGTGCCAGCAGCTTAAGGCGGTGGGGTGAGCAGTTCTTC.

This chain joins TRBV6-1 and TRBJ1-1; D gene ambiguous. CDR1 and CDR2 (germline): MNHNS, SASEGT. The length of the CDR3 is 15 residues. The V gene lost 2 bases and the J gene lost 5 bases, with 15 bases spanning the gap. DNA of the CDR3: TGTGCCAGCAGTGAATCGTCGCTTCGCTTAACTGAAGCTTTCTTT. Translating it yields CASSESSLRLTEAFF.

V usage is TRBV6-5 and J usage is TRBJ1-1, with TRBD1 as a possible D gene (6 bases). Germline CDR1 is MNHEY and CDR2 is SVGAGI. The V gene lost 5 bases and the J gene lost 9 bases, with 13 bases spanning the gap. There are 12 residues in the CDR3. The CDR3 sequence: CASSIDRSKAFF. The CDR3 DNA reads as TGTGCCAGCAGTATAGACAGGAGTAAAGCTTTCTTT.

In this sample, this clone turned up a few times. This sequence joins TRBV27 and TRBJ1-6; perhaps TRBD1 as D (6 bases). CDR1 and CDR2 (germline): MNHEY, SMNVEV (reference sequence). The CDR3 is made up of 16 amino acids. Trimming removed 6 bases from V and 0 bases from J, with 12 bases in between. The CDR3 sequence: CASRTVGGSYNSPLHF. CDR3 DNA: TGTGCCAGCAGAACTGTAGGGGGCTCCTATAATTCACCCCTCCACTTT.

This chain connects TRBV28 to TRBJ1-2; D possibly corresponds to TRBD1 (5 bases). This CDR3 has 13 residues. Deletions cut 8 bases from V and 0 bases from J, with 10 bases between. From germline, CDR1 is MDHEN and CDR2 SYDVKM. CDR3 DNA sequence: TGTGCCAGCGGGGGGGGAGCTAACTATGGCTACACCTTC. Residues: CASGGGANYGYTF.

Note on this clone: This CDR3 is also generated by other DNA sequences in the sample. The J gene is TRBJ1-1, the V gene TRBV7-2; TRBD1 matches at 9 bases. CDR3 length: 13 amino acids. V gave up 3 bases and J gave up 4 bases; unmatched junction bases: 0. In germline, CDR1 is SGHTA, CDR2 FQGNSA. CDR3 nucleotide sequence: TGTGCCAGCAGCTTGACAGGGGGCACTGAAGCTTTCTTT. The encoded protein is CASSLTGGTEAFF.

The gene calls are TRBV30 and TRBJ2-1; 9 bases are shared with TRBD1. V lost 1 base, J lost 7 bases, and 11 bases stayed unmatched. This CDR3 region has 16 residues. CDR1 GTSNPN and CDR2 SVGIG come from the germline V gene (reference sequence). CDR3 nucleotides: TGTGCCTGGAGTGCCTATTTCGACGGGACAGGGAATGAGCAGTTCTTC. As protein: CAWSAYFDGTGNEQFF.